Below, 6 T cell receptor beta chains from the same sample are listed, as sequenced in a study of blood T cell repertoires in COVID-19. Profiled with immunoSEQ multiplex PCR; TCRdb holds only in-frame clones, not every one. The sample shows tens of thousands of clones, around 79% of them seen only once. The sample consisted of peripheral blood. These receptors were obtained from a man older than 75 with acute or convalescent COVID-19.

CDR3 sequence: CASSFRGQASNEKLFF. CDR3 sequence (DNA): TGTGCCAGCAGCTTTCGGGGACAGGCTTCTAATGAAAAACTGTTTTTT. The rearrangement links TRBV5-5 to TRBJ1-4, with 8 bases that match TRBD1. The germline CDR1 and CDR2 sequences are SGHKS and YYEKEE (reference sequence). J was trimmed by 3 bases and V by 2 bases; bases with no gene match: 6. The CDR3 runs to 16 residues.

The chain employs TRBV19 and TRBJ1-2; 7 nucleotides match TRBD1. The CDR3 covers 14 residues. V dropped 6 bases and J dropped 2; count of bases not matched to a gene: 6. CDR1 LNHDA and CDR2 SQIVND come from the germline V gene (reference sequence). The CDR3 sequence is CASRAGTENYGYTF. The CDR3 bases are TGTGCCAGTAGGGCTGGGACAGAGAACTATGGCTACACCTTC.

The chain joins TRBV5-1 to TRBJ1-3; D is possibly TRBD1 (5 bases). CDR1 is SGHRS and CDR2 is YFSETQ in the germline V gene. Trimming removed 3 bases at V and 0 bases at J, with 13 bases between. CDR3 length: 16 amino acids. The CDR3 is CASSSDKLGSGNTIYF. The CDR3 region has the DNA TGCGCCAGCAGCTCGGACAAGTTAGGCTCTGGAAACACCATATATTTT.

V gene TRBV5-4 combines with J gene TRBJ1-6, with D possibly being TRBD1 (6 bases). Germline CDR1 reads SGHNT; CDR2 reads YYREEE (reference sequence). The CDR3 has 14 amino acids. V was clipped by 4 bases and J by 8 bases, with 13 bases between them. For the CDR3, the DNA is TGTGCCAGCAGCCGAGGGGGATCGGATTCACCCCTCCACTTT. It translates to CASSRGGSDSPLHF.

In the case of this clone: The identical CDR3 is also encoded by other nucleotide sequences in the sample. This chain uses TRBV18 with TRBJ1-2; weak D call: TRBD1 (5 bases). Germline-derived CDR1 and CDR2 are KGHSH and LQKENI. V was trimmed by 0 bases and J by 0 bases, leaving 8 bases between them. The CDR3 length is 15 residues. CDR3 loop: CASSPPQGANYGYTF. CDR3 bases: TGTGCCAGCTCACCACCGCAGGGTGCTAACTATGGCTACACCTTC.

This chain links TRBV5-6 with TRBJ2-2; D is perhaps TRBD2 (6 bases). This CDR3 contains 16 residues. V lost 4 bases to trimming and J lost 6 bases, with 19 bases between them. In germline, CDR1 is SGHDT, CDR2 YYEEEE. The CDR3 DNA sequence: TGTGCCAGCAGCCCACCGTCCGGGGGAATGGCCGGGGAGCTGTTTTTT. Residues: CASSPPSGGMAGELFF.